Presented here are 5 T cell receptor beta chains from one specimen sequenced in a study of T cell responses to AZD1222 COVID-19 vaccine. Here immunoSEQ multiplex PCR was the method, and the copy in TCRdb shows in-frame clones only, minus some. The table has about 140,000 clones, roughly 85% seen once; the top ten hold under 8%. The source material was peripheral blood, sampled 28 days after the second dose of the MenACWY control vaccine. All receptors come from an adult who received the MenACWY meningococcal vaccine as a control.

V is TRBV29-1 and J is TRBJ1-2; 7 bases are shared with TRBD1. The CDR3 sequence is 13 residues long. CDR1 and CDR2 (germline): SQVTM, ANQGSEA. Trimming at V came to 6 bases and at J to 8 bases, leaving 12 bases not matched to a gene. The DNA for the CDR3 is TGCAGCGTGGTGGGACAGTTCCGGGGAGGCTACACCTTC. Amino acid sequence: CSVVGQFRGGYTF.

The rearrangement joins TRBV2 to TRBJ1-1; a possible D gene is TRBD1 (6 bases). Germline CDR1 SNHLY, CDR2 FYNNEI. The CDR3 has 15 residues. V shed 7 bases and J shed 1 base, with 16 bases lying between them. CDR3 protein: CASKLRGGGNTEAFF. Here the CDR3 DNA reads TGTGCCAGCAAGCTTAGGGGGGGAGGGAACACTGAAGCTTTCTTT. Based on the CDR3 plus reference TRBV2 and TRBJ1-1, the full variable domain is EPEVTQTPSHQVTQMGQEVILRCVPISNHLYFYWYRQILGQKVEFLVSFYNNEISEKSEIFDDQFSVERPDGSNFTLKIRSTKLEDSAMYFCASKLRGGGNTEAFFGQGTRLTVV.

V and J are TRBV5-4 and TRBJ2-7; no firm D call. The V gene lost 7 bases and the J gene lost 5 bases, with 19 bases spanning the gap. Germline V gives CDR1 SGHNT, CDR2 YYREEE (reference sequence). The CDR3 contains 14 residues. The CDR3 DNA sequence: TGTGCCAGCTTCGGAGAGGCCGCATCGGACGAGCAGTACTTC. Protein: CASFGEAASDEQYF.

This chain connects TRBV4-2 to TRBJ1-5; D gene uncertain. The CDR3 totals 18 residues. V dropped 0 bases and J dropped 2 bases, with 17 bases sitting between them. Germline V gene data show CDR1 as LGHNA and CDR2 as YNFKEQ. This chain's CDR3 is CASSQDKGPRQGNQPQHF. The CDR3 DNA is TGTGCCAGCAGCCAAGATAAAGGTCCCCGCCAGGGCAATCAGCCCCAGCATTTT.

This clone was recorded only once. The chain employs TRBV25-1 and TRBJ2-3; possibly TRBD1 for D (6 bases). The CDR3 runs 14 residues. Trimming shortened V by 7 bases and J by 5 bases, and 16 bases separated the two germline ends. Per germline, CDR1 MGHDK and CDR2 SYGVNS. CDR3 DNA sequence: TGTGCCAGCACCCAAGGCAGGGGAATAGATACGCAGTATTTT. Protein sequence: CASTQGRGIDTQYF.